This passage covers 8 T cell receptor beta chains from one sample sequenced in a study of T cells in Graves' hyperthyroidism and ophthalmopathy. Amplified regions were TCR beta CDR3 sequences from RNA transcripts. A first-round RT-PCR of the TCR CDR3 used the HTBI primer set. TCRdb independently ran MiXCR on the multiplex PCR reads; one entry per CDR3 protein. The sample records about 740,000 distinct CDR3 sequences, approximately 15% being singletons. Sequenced material: blood. The receptor source for this set is a woman between 18 and 29 years old with Graves' hyperthyroidism.

The V gene is TRBV4-1, the J gene TRBJ2-2, with 11 bases fitting TRBD2. From germline, CDR1 is MGHRA and CDR2 YSYEKL. V was pared by 6 bases and J by 8 bases, with 5 bases of the junction left unmatched. The CDR3 runs to 14 residues. The CDR3 here is CASRASGRTGELFF. In DNA form, the CDR3 reads TGCGCCAGCAGAGCTAGCGGGAGGACGGGGGAGCTGTTTTTT.

The J gene is TRBJ2-7, the V gene TRBV28, with D possibly called TRBD1 or TRBD2 (5 bases each). The CDR3 length is 15 residues. V gave up 6 bases and J gave up 0 bases, with 15 bases separating them. CDR1 and CDR2 from the germline V gene are MDHEN and SYDVKM. The CDR3 coding sequence is TGTGCCAGCAGCCTCCCCCGGGGCGGCTCCTACGAGCAGTACTTC. Encoded protein: CASSLPRGGSYEQYF.

There are a few counts of this clonotype. The rearrangement links TRBV5-1 to TRBJ2-1; the match to TRBD2 covers 8 bases. Losses at the gene ends were 0 bases for V and 4 bases for J; bases not matched to a gene: 3. The CDR3 has 15 amino acids. CDR1 and CDR2 from the germline V gene are SGHRS and YFSETQ. CDR3 region: CASSLATGGYNEQFF. The DNA of the CDR3 is TGCGCCAGCAGCTTGGCGACGGGAGGGTACAATGAGCAGTTCTTC.

Comment on this clonotype: A much larger clone lies one base from this, so it may be a read error. The conserved phenylalanine or tryptophan normally closing the CDR3 is absent here, so this likely arose from a read error. The chain combines TRBV7-9 with TRBJ2-5; D gene ambiguous. V lost 3 bases and J lost 1, with 6 bases in between. Looked up from germline, CDR1 is SEHNR and CDR2 is FQNEAQ (reference sequence). The CDR3 is 13 residues long. CDR3 residues: CASSLTPQETQYL. CDR3 bases: TGTGCCAGCAGCTTGACTCCCCAAGAGACCCAGTACCTC.

This chain links TRBV19 with TRBJ2-7; 7 positions agree with TRBD1. This CDR3 is built from 15 residues. Looked up from germline, CDR1 is LNHDA and CDR2 is SQIVND (reference sequence). Germline trimming cut 1 base from V and 2 bases from J; bases unmatched to any gene: 5. In DNA, the CDR3 is TGTGCCAGTAGTATAGTAGGGGACAGCACCTACGAGCAGTACTTC. It is translated as CASSIVGDSTYEQYF.

The chain recombines TRBV20-1 with TRBJ1-1; D gene ambiguous. Deletions cut 5 bases from V and 11 bases from J, with 12 bases between. CDR1 and CDR2 from the germline V gene are DFQATT and SNEGSKA (reference sequence). The CDR3 is made up of 10 amino acids. The CDR3 DNA follows: TGCAGTGCTCTTCTCAGGCTGGCTTTCTTT. This translates into CSALLRLAFF.

This clonotype was seen ten or more times. The V call is TRBV12-3 or TRBV12-4, the J call TRBJ2-5; 12 positions match TRBD2. The length of the CDR3 is 15 residues. V shed 3 bases and J 5 bases; nucleotides not matched to a gene: 4. The CDR3 bases are TGTGCCAGCAGTTTTCTAGCGGGAGGGTTGGAGACCCAGTACTTC. This translates into CASSFLAGGLETQYF.

This clonotype appeared a few times. The chain is built from TRBV5-1 and TRBJ2-6, with TRBD2 matching 9 bases. Trimming removed 4 bases from V and 5 bases from J; junction bases left unmatched: 28. Germline V gene data show CDR1 as SGHRS and CDR2 as YFSETQ. The CDR3 covers 23 residues. In DNA, the CDR3 is TGCGCCAGCAGCAAAATAGGGGGAGCCGGCCCGGGCGGGAGGGTCCCCTGGGCCAACGTCCTGACTTTC. Residues: CASSKIGGAGPGGRVPWANVLTF.